This is a list of T cell receptor beta chains from one sample in a study of T cell responses to AZD1222 COVID-19 vaccine. Profiling relied on immunoSEQ multiplex PCR, and the TCRdb table lists in-frame clones only, not all of them. The sample consists of some 200,000 clones, more than 70% of them appearing once. Sequenced here: peripheral blood, sampled 28 days after the second AZD1222 dose. The source of these receptors is an adult who received the AZD1222 COVID-19 vaccine. CDR3s include the opening cysteine and the closing phenylalanine or tryptophan. D genes are given only for firm matches. Expanded clones are given a class, and other clones once, few, many or no size at all.

cdr3_aa cdr3_nt clone_size v_call d_call j_call
CASLRQGGTGELFF TGTGCCAGCCTTAGGCAGGGGGGCACCGGGGAGCTGTTTTTT - TRBV6-6 - TRBJ2-2
CAISGGQGATDTQYF TGTGCCATCAGTGGGGGACAGGGGGCAACAGATACGCAGTATTTT - TRBV10-3 TRBD1 TRBJ2-3
CASSIGLFPYEQYF TGTGCCAGCAGTATCGGACTCTTCCCCTACGAGCAGTACTTC - TRBV28 - TRBJ2-7
CASSSIAGGYDEQYF TGTGCCAGCAGCTCCATAGCGGGAGGCTATGATGAGCAGTACTTC - TRBV7-3 TRBD2 TRBJ2-7
CASSYTGNLGDTQYF TGTGCCAGCAGCTATACAGGGAATTTGGGAGATACGCAGTATTTT once TRBV7-9 - TRBJ2-3
CASSSGQLDQPQHF TGCGCCAGCAGCTCGGGACAGCTAGATCAGCCCCAGCATTTT - TRBV5-1 TRBD1 TRBJ1-5
CASSYQEGQGSSYNSPLHF TGTGCCAGCAGTTACCAAGAGGGACAGGGGAGCTCCTATAATTCACCCCTCCACTTT - TRBV6-2/TRBV6-3 TRBD1 TRBJ1-6
CASSQAPDGGGNTIYF TGCGCCAGCAGCCAAGCCCCCGACGGCGGGGGAAACACCATATATTTT - TRBV4-3 - TRBJ1-3
CAISESELGGNQPQHF TGTGCCATCAGTGAGTCGGAGCTCGGAGGCAATCAGCCCCAGCATTTT once TRBV10-3 - TRBJ1-5
CASRLGRGGNTEAFF TGTGCCAGCAGACTTGGGAGGGGGGGTAACACTGAAGCTTTCTTT - TRBV11-2 - TRBJ1-1
CASRLAENTGELFF TGTGCCAGTAGGCTTGCCGAAAACACCGGGGAGCTGTTTTTT - TRBV19 - TRBJ2-2
CASSNGHSWRGAVF TGTGCCAGCAGCAACGGACACAGTTGGCGGGGAGCTGTTTTT - TRBV21-1 - TRBJ2-2
CASSQGQWTGELFF TGTGCCAGCAGTCAGGGACAGTGGACCGGGGAGCTGTTTTTT - TRBV5-4 TRBD1 TRBJ2-2
CASSLGGRGLTGANVLTF TGTGCCAGCAGTTTAGGGGGAAGGGGGCTGACTGGGGCCAACGTCCTGACTTTC once TRBV27 TRBD1 TRBJ2-6
CASSFPGELFF TGTGCCAGCAGCTTTCCCGGGGAGCTGTTTTTT - TRBV5-6 - TRBJ2-2
CASSYYSVGSNQPQHF TGTGCCAGCAGTTATTACTCTGTAGGGAGCAATCAGCCCCAGCATTTT few TRBV6-5 - TRBJ1-5
CAWSTSQSYNSPLHF TGTGCCTGGAGTACTTCACAGAGCTATAATTCACCCCTCCACTTT - TRBV30 - TRBJ1-6
CASSYSGGREFF TGTGCCAGCAGTTACTCAGGGGGTAGGGAGTTCTTC - TRBV6-2/TRBV6-3 - TRBJ2-1
CASSQNGLGAQHF TGTGCCAGCAGTCAAAACGGCCTGGGAGCCCAGCATTTT - TRBV6-5 - TRBJ1-5
CASSTETGHSYNEQFF TGCGCCAGCAGCACCGAGACAGGGCACTCCTACAATGAGCAGTTCTTC few TRBV5-1 TRBD1 TRBJ2-1
CASSFKISNTGELFF TGTGCCAGCAGCTTTAAGATCTCGAACACCGGGGAGCTGTTTTTT - TRBV9 - TRBJ2-2
CASIRRGDTEAFF TGTGCCAGCATCCGGCGGGGGGACACTGAAGCTTTCTTT - TRBV19 - TRBJ1-1
CASSLAGQDTQYF TGCGCCAGCAGCTTGGCCGGCCAAGATACGCAGTATTTT - TRBV5-1 - TRBJ2-3
CASSQDRSGRAQDTQYF TGTGCCAGCAGCCAAGATCGCAGCGGGAGGGCCCAAGATACGCAGTATTTT few TRBV14 TRBD2 TRBJ2-3
CASSKTSGIYNEQFF TGCGCCAGCAGCAAGACTAGCGGGATTTACAATGAGCAGTTCTTC - TRBV5-1 TRBD2 TRBJ2-1
CASSQDWSGANNEQFF TGTGCCAGCAGCCAAGATTGGAGCGGGGCAAACAATGAGCAGTTCTTC - TRBV3-1/TRBV3-2 TRBD2 TRBJ2-1
CSVGRQGGDTQYF TGCAGCGTTGGTAGACAGGGAGGAGATACGCAGTATTTT - TRBV29-1 - TRBJ2-3
CASSSQSRDRDRDGYTF TGTGCCAGCAGTTCTCAGAGCCGGGACAGGGATAGAGATGGCTACACCTTC - TRBV27 TRBD1 TRBJ1-2
CASSLRGVAGNTIYF TGTGCCAGCAGCTTAAGGGGGGTGGCCGGAAACACCATATATTTT once TRBV7-2 - TRBJ1-3
CASSSVLRGGYTF TGTGCCAGCAGTTCCGTCCTTAGGGGGGGCTACACCTTC - TRBV12-3/TRBV12-4 - TRBJ1-2
CASSPDYHSDTQYF TGTGCCAGCTCACCCGACTATCATTCAGATACGCAGTATTTT - TRBV18 - TRBJ2-3
CASSTPGQGSPLHF TGTGCCAGTAGTACCCCGGGACAGGGCTCACCCCTCCACTTT - TRBV19 TRBD1 TRBJ1-6
CASSWGTSGRALFF TGTGCCAGCAGTTGGGGGACTAGCGGGAGGGCCCTGTTCTTC - TRBV28 TRBD2 TRBJ2-1
CASSSQSLPQGAGSGYTF TGTGCCAGCAGCTCCCAATCACTCCCCCAGGGGGCTGGAAGTGGCTACACCTTC - TRBV28 TRBD1 TRBJ1-2
CASSSYGTGSTGELFF TGTGCCAGCAGCTCATACGGGACAGGGTCCACCGGGGAGCTGTTTTTT - TRBV7-9 TRBD1 TRBJ2-2
CASSFNEQFF TGTGCCAGCAGCTTCAATGAGCAGTTCTTC - TRBV11-1 - TRBJ2-1
CASSPGPEQFF TGCGCCAGCAGCCCCGGCCCCGAGCAGTTCTTC once TRBV5-1 - TRBJ2-1
CASSLGLAGVDEQYF TGTGCCAGCAGTCTGGGACTAGCGGGAGTCGACGAGCAGTACTTC - TRBV27 TRBD2 TRBJ2-7
CASSVEPDSGNTIYF TGTGCCAGCAGCGTAGAACCTGACTCTGGAAACACCATATATTTT once TRBV9 - TRBJ1-3
CASSPEWGAHTQYF TGTGCCAGCAGCCCGGAGTGGGGGGCCCATACGCAGTATTTT - TRBV5-6 - TRBJ2-3
CASSFGGNQPQHF TGTGCCAGCAGCTTCGGGGGGAATCAGCCCCAGCATTTT - TRBV5-4 - TRBJ1-5